This T cell receptor beta chain originates from a study of early T cells in non-severe SARS-CoV-2 infection. Study-wide context: Chains from this unsorted whole-blood bulk RNA could not be paired.

Unique molecular identifiers were added to individual cDNA molecules. TCRdb reprocessed the 5' RACE reads via MiXCR and lists one record per CDR3 protein. The table includes about 38,000 distinct CDR3 sequences, roughly 4.4% detected once. Germline V lookup: CDR1 KGHDR, CDR2 SFDVKD. CDR3 length equals 15 residues. Points on this clonotype: An end of the junction differs from the germline gene, which may be a read error.

The clonotype was recovered from an adult who was a healthcare worker with PCR-confirmed SARS-CoV-2 infection or an uninfected control (not recorded which). Sequenced input: whole blood. V usage is TRBV24-1 and J usage is TRBJ2-1, with 9 bases identical to TRBD2. In nucleotides, the CDR3 is TGTGCCACCAGTGCCCGAGAAGCGGGGGGTAATGAGCGGTTCTTC. Its translation is CATSAREAGGNERFF.